A single TCR beta chain is shown here with its context. Germline lookup yields CDR1 ENHRY and CDR2 SYGVKD. The CDR3 consists of 13 residues. Trimming removed 3 bases from V and 5 bases from J; junction bases left unmatched: 2. In the study's own analysis: The authors estimated nucleated cell counts from reference gene primer amplification. The data were produced by immunoSEQ multiplex PCR, yet TCRdb's version contains in-frame clones alone and is incomplete. The V and J calls and clone size come from that table; D and trimming were worked out from the DNA. This sample has 65,000 to 85,000 clones, with roughly 90% found just once. This entry is derived from a study of blood T cell repertoires in COVID-19. Study-wide context: Donors in the United States, Italy and Spain gave samples during acute or convalescent COVID-19. From T cells, B-cell-depleted T cells, or PBMCs came the material, which was cDNA or gDNA.

The specimen was peripheral blood. The V and J genes are TRBV10-3 and TRBJ1-1; TRBD1 matches at 8 bases. The receptor's source is a human donor in a cohort sampled during active COVID-19. The CDR3 region has the DNA TGTGCCATCAGTGATAGGACAGGGACTGAAGCTTTCTTT. Translating gives CAISDRTGTEAFF.